This T cell receptor beta chain was captured by sequencing in a study of T cells of healthy individuals. TCRdb called the 5' RACE reads again in MiXCR, with one record for every CDR3 protein. The data contain about 96,000 distinct CDR3 sequences, approximately 15% of them seen just once; the ten biggest clones take up approximately 5.7%. The TCR sequence derives from a human donor in good health.

The CDR3 DNA follows: TGCAGTGCGAAGGGTCGGGATCAGATTGTCGGGGAGCTGTTTTTT. Amino acids: CSAKGRDQIVGELFF. This chain links TRBV20-1 with TRBJ2-2, with a possible D match to TRBD2 (5 bases). The CDR3 has 15 residues. Trimming cost V 6 bases and J 7 bases, with 21 bases left between them. Germline V lookup: CDR1 DFQATT, CDR2 SNEGSKA (reference sequence).